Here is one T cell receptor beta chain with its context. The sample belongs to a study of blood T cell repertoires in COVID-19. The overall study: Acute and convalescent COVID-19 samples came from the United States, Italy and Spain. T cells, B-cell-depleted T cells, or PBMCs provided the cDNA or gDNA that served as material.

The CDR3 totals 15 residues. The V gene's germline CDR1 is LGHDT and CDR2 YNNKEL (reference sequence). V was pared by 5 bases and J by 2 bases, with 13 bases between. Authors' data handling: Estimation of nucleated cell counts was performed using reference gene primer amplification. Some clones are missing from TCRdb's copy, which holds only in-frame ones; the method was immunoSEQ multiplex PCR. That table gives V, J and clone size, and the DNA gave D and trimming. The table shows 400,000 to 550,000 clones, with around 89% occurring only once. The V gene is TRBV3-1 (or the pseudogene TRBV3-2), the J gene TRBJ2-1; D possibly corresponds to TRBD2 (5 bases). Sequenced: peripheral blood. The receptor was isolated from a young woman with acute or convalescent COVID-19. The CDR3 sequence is CASSDTRGTYNEQFF. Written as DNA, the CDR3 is TGTGCCAGCAGCGATACACGAGGGACCTACAATGAGCAGTTCTTC.